The 14 T cell receptor beta chains listed next were all sequenced from one sample in a study of shared clonotypes between healthy human individuals. TCRdb's table, derived via immunoSEQ multiplex PCR, lists solely in-frame clones and lacks some. The sample contains 400,000 to 600,000 clones, approximately 79% of which appear only once. The sequenced material came from PBMCs. These receptors came from a middle-aged woman in good health. Some clones in this sample may be carry-over from other donors' samples.

The count of this clone is one. The chain uses TRBV6-1 and TRBJ1-2; TRBD1 matches at 11 bases. The CDR3 loop spans 13 amino acids. CDR1 is MNHNS, CDR2 SASEGT, per germline. Trimming removed 3 bases from V and 8 bases from J; junction bases left unmatched: 2. The CDR3 nucleotides read TGTGCCAGCAGTGAGGACAGGGGGCAAGGCTACACCTTC. Residues: CASSEDRGQGYTF.

This clone showed up just once. This rearrangement joins TRBV5-1 to TRBJ2-3, with D perhaps TRBD2 (5 bases). Germline CDR1 reads SGHRS; CDR2 reads YFSETQ. V dropped 0 bases and J dropped 2 bases, with 13 bases sitting between them. The CDR3 spans 16 residues. CDR3 nucleotide sequence: TGCGCCAGCAGCTTGGAATTTCGGGGTTCCACAGATACGCAGTATTTT. As protein: CASSLEFRGSTDTQYF.

This clone was detected once. The genes are TRBV19 and TRBJ1-1, with a possible D match to TRBD1 (6 bases). Trimming removed 1 base from V and 1 base from J, with 7 bases in between. The length of the CDR3 is 14 residues. From germline, CDR1 is LNHDA and CDR2 SQIVND (reference sequence). The CDR3 coding sequence is TGTGCCAGTAGTATAGCCAGGGGGAACACTGAAGCTTTCTTT. It translates to CASSIARGNTEAFF.

This clone appeared many times. CDR3 amino acids: CASTWSGRGTGELFF. The DNA for the CDR3 is TGTGCCAGCACCTGGAGCGGGAGAGGGACCGGGGAGCTGTTTTTT. This chain connects TRBV7-6 to TRBJ2-2; TRBD2 matches 8 bases. The CDR3 has 15 amino acids. V shed 7 bases and J 5 bases; nucleotides not matched to a gene: 9. Germline V gene data show CDR1 as SGHVS and CDR2 as FNYEAQ. Together with reference TRBV7-6 and TRBJ2-2, the CDR3 gives the full variable domain: GAGVSQSPRYKVTKRGQDVALRCDPISGHVSLYWYRQALGQGPEFLTYFNYEAQQDKSGLPNDRFSAERPEGSISTLTIQRTEQRDSAMYRCASTWSGRGTGELFFGEGSRLTVL.

There are a few counts of this clone. This chain joins TRBV6-1 and TRBJ2-4; TRBD2 might be the D (6 bases). This CDR3 has 14 amino acids. Trimming shortened V by 3 bases and J by 3 bases, and 9 bases separated the two germline ends. CDR1 MNHNS and CDR2 SASEGT come from the germline V gene. This chain's CDR3 is CASSDRTNKNIQYF. In DNA, the CDR3 is TGTGCCAGCAGTGACAGGACTAACAAAAACATTCAGTACTTC.

The chain employs TRBV29-1 and TRBJ1-2; TRBD1 agrees at 11 bases. V lost 1 base, J lost 5 bases, and 6 bases stayed unmatched. The CDR3 consists of 15 residues. Germline V CDR1 and CDR2: SQVTM, ANQGSEA. The CDR3, as DNA: TGCAGCGTTGAAGGAGGACAGGGGGCTCGTTATGGCTACACCTTC. Its protein product is CSVEGGQGARYGYTF.

This clone was recorded once. CDR3 region: CASGLTGAQETQYF. Here the CDR3 DNA reads TGTGCCAGCGGCTTGACAGGGGCTCAAGAGACCCAGTACTTC. The J gene is TRBJ2-5, the V gene TRBV28, with 8 bases matching TRBD1. CDR3 length equals 14 residues. The trim removed 8 bases at V and 2 bases at J, leaving 7 bases unmatched. The germline gives CDR1 MDHEN, CDR2 SYDVKM. Filled out from reference TRBV28 and TRBJ2-5, the complete variable domain reads DVKVTQSSRYLVKRTGEKVFLECVQDMDHENMFWYRQDPGLGLRLIYFSYDVKMKEKGDIPEGYSVSREKKERFSLILESASTNQTSMYLCASGLTGAQETQYFGPGTRLLVL.

J is TRBJ1-1 and V is TRBV9; possibly TRBD1 for D (5 bases). V lost 3 bases, J lost 0 bases, and 9 bases lay in between. The CDR3 has 14 residues. Germline loops: CDR1 SGDLS, CDR2 YYNGEE. The CDR3 DNA sequence: TGTGCCAGCAGCGAGGGACGGTTGAACACTGAAGCTTTCTTT. Amino acid sequence: CASSEGRLNTEAFF.

Turning to this clone: The junction shows a germline mismatch at one end, possibly a read error. This chain uses TRBV28 with TRBJ2-7, with TRBD1 matching 7 bases. Germline-derived CDR1 and CDR2 are MDHEN and SYDVKM. CDR3 length equals 14 residues. CDR3 loop: CASSFMGQSYAQYF. In nucleotides, the CDR3 is TGTGCCAGCAGTTTCATGGGACAGTCCTACGCGCAGTACTTC.

The CDR3 coding sequence is TGTGCCAGTAGTCGTTCGAGCGGGAGGGGGAAGGACACGCAGTATTTT. Protein product: CASSRSSGRGKDTQYF. The chain links TRBV19 to TRBJ2-3; 10 positions match TRBD2. There are 16 residues in the CDR3. Germline V gives CDR1 LNHDA, CDR2 SQIVND (reference sequence). The V gene end was trimmed by 5 bases and the J gene end by 9 bases; junction bases not matched to a gene: 14.

This clone appeared once. The chain combines TRBV19 with TRBJ1-5; TRBD1 might be the D (6 bases). V was clipped by 3 bases and J by 5 bases, with 14 bases between them. The germline V gene encodes CDR1 LNHDA and CDR2 SQIVND (reference sequence). This CDR3 has 15 residues. This chain's CDR3 is CASSIGGTPHQPQHF. CDR3 in DNA: TGTGCCAGTAGTATTGGCGGGACACCTCATCAGCCCCAGCATTTT.

This clone appeared a single time. The chain joins TRBV7-9 to TRBJ2-3; unclear D gene. Germline-derived CDR1 and CDR2 are SEHNR and FQNEAQ (reference sequence). V was trimmed by 1 base and J by 1 base, leaving 9 bases between them. The length of the CDR3 is 15 residues. The CDR3 coding sequence is TGTGCCAGCAGCTTAGTTGACGGTCGCACAGATACGCAGTATTTT. Its protein product is CASSLVDGRTDTQYF.

This clone has just one count. The chain has TRBV30 and TRBJ2-7; D remains unclear. CDR1 is GTSNPN and CDR2 is SVGIG in the germline V gene (reference sequence). The CDR3 covers 12 residues. Deletions cut 0 bases from V and 4 bases from J, with 7 bases between. The CDR3 DNA sequence: TGTGCCTGGAGTGTTGGTTTGTACGAGCAGTACTTC. This encodes CAWSVGLYEQYF. Supplemented by reference TRBV30 and TRBJ2-7, the full variable domain reads SQTIHQWPATLVQPVGSPLSLECTVEGTSNPNLYWYRQAAGRGLQLLFYSVGIGQISSEVPQNLSASRPQDRQFILSSKKLLLSDSGFYLCAWSVGLYEQYFGPGTRLTVT.

The chain has TRBV7-2 and TRBJ1-5; 7 bases align to TRBD1. This CDR3 has 13 amino acids. J lost 6 bases, V lost 3 bases, and 2 bases had no gene match. Germline loops: CDR1 SGHTA, CDR2 FQGNSA. This chain's CDR3 is CASSFQGGQPQHF. CDR3 DNA: TGTGCCAGCAGCTTCCAGGGGGGTCAGCCCCAGCATTTT.